This TCR beta chain was captured in a study of blood T cells in healthy people across ages. Study results and caveats: Significant beta diversity loss was already apparent by age roughly 38, declining roughly linearly.

CDR3 length: 12 amino acids. V was pared by 1 base and J by 8 bases, with 8 bases between. CDR1 and CDR2 from the germline V gene are PRHDT and FYEKMQ (reference sequence). This clonotype was seen a handful of times. As yet, its antigen is unknown. The use of a sample-barcoded 5' primer and a J-beta primer mix characterized a second PCR of roughly 6 to 11 cycles. The authors tagged each cDNA molecule using a template-switch adaptor with 12 random nucleotides. TCRdb passed the 5' RACE reads through MiXCR, listing each CDR3 protein once. The sample carries some 730,000 distinct CDR3 sequences, about a fifth recorded once.

The source of this sequence is a man aged 70-80 years in good health. The chain links TRBV13 to TRBJ1-1; D is undetermined. The sequencing sample was made of blood. The CDR3 DNA reads as TGTGCCAGCAGCTTAGCGCGATTGGAAGCTTTCTTT. It yields the protein CASSLARLEAFF.